The 17 T cell receptor beta chains below come from one sample, sequenced in a study of blood T cells in healthy people across ages. Alongside a J-beta primer mix, a sample-barcoded 5' primer served in a second PCR lasting roughly 7 to 11 cycles. TCRdb re-derived calls from the 5' RACE reads in MiXCR, one entry per CDR3 protein. Of approximately 800,000 distinct CDR3 sequences in the sample, less than 60% were seen once. Sequenced material: blood. The receptors were sampled from a man aged 80 or over in good health.

The gene calls are TRBV7-2 and TRBJ2-5, with D possibly matching TRBD2 (7 bases). The J call is uncertain, as TRBJ2-7 better fits the DNA end. From germline, CDR1 is SGHTA and CDR2 FQGNSA. This CDR3 is 15 amino acids long. CDR3 in amino acids: CASSLQQGLTSEQYF. CDR3 in DNA: TGTGCCAGCAGCTTACAACAGGGACTAACTTCCGAGCAGTACTTC.

This clonotype was counted between two and nine times. V usage is TRBV10-3 and J usage is TRBJ2-1, with TRBD1 matching 8 bases. J was trimmed by 6 bases and V by 10 bases; bases with no gene match: 11. Germline V gene lookup returns CDR1 ENHRY and CDR2 SYGVKD. The CDR3 covers 14 residues. The CDR3 sequence is CATQPGQVLNEQFF. The CDR3 DNA reads as TGTGCCACACAACCGGGACAGGTGCTCAATGAGCAGTTCTTC.

On this clonotype: This may be a read error, as it is one base from a much larger clone. The chain combines TRBV7-6 with TRBJ2-5; TRBD2 matches 8 bases. The CDR3 loop spans 15 amino acids. The germline V gene encodes CDR1 SGHVS and CDR2 FNYEAQ. V was pared by 1 base and J by 11 bases, with 12 bases of the junction left unmatched. This chain's CDR3 is CASSLVETSGNEQYF. DNA of the CDR3: TGTGCCAGCAGCTTAGTGGAAACTAGCGGAAATGAGCAGTACTTC.

The chain joins TRBV27 to TRBJ1-2; 8 positions agree with TRBD1. There are 14 residues in the CDR3. Losses at the gene ends were 8 bases for V and 2 bases for J; bases not matched to a gene: 7. Germline loops: CDR1 MNHEY, CDR2 SMNVEV (reference sequence). The CDR3 sequence: CASCSRQGNYGYTF. CDR3 in DNA: TGTGCCAGCTGTTCGAGACAGGGGAACTATGGCTACACCTTC.

This clonotype was counted between two and nine times. The V gene is TRBV29-1, the J gene TRBJ2-5; perhaps D is TRBD1 or TRBD2 (5 bases each). Germline V gene data show CDR1 as SQVTM and CDR2 as ANQGSEA. This CDR3 contains 12 residues. V was clipped by 5 bases and J by 5 bases, with 12 bases between them. The CDR3 nucleotides are TGCAGCGTTCCCGCAGGGACGGAGACCCAGTACTTC. This gives the protein CSVPAGTETQYF. The variable domain in full, with the rest retrieved from reference TRBV29-1 and TRBJ2-5, is SAVISQKPSRDICQRGTSLTIQCQVDSQVTMMFWYRQQPGQSLTLIATANQGSEATYESGFVIDKFPISRPNLTFSTLTVSNMSPEDSSIYLCSVPAGTETQYFGPGTRLLVL.

Concerning this clonotype: This may be a read error, as it is one base from a much larger clone. V gene TRBV5-1 combines with J gene TRBJ2-7, with 10 nucleotides matching TRBD2. Germline CDR1 is SGHRS and CDR2 is YFSETQ. The trim removed 3 bases at V and 7 bases at J, leaving 13 bases unmatched. This CDR3 has 16 amino acids. This chain's CDR3 is CASSSGSGRASYEQYF. CDR3 DNA sequence: TGCGCCAGCAGCTCCGGAAGCGGGAGGGCCTCGTATGAGCAGTACTTC.

This clonotype was detected only once. The chain links TRBV9 to TRBJ1-1; tentative D call: TRBD1 (6 bases). Trimming cost V 4 bases and J 5 bases, with 12 bases left between them. Per germline, CDR1 SGDLS and CDR2 YYNGEE. The CDR3 runs 13 residues. The CDR3 protein is CASSIGGGTEAFF. The CDR3 region has the DNA TGTGCCAGCAGCATAGGAGGGGGAACTGAAGCTTTCTTT.

This clonotype has ten or more counts. V and J are TRBV29-1 and TRBJ2-3; TRBD2 matches at 9 bases. Looked up from germline, CDR1 is SQVTM and CDR2 is ANQGSEA. J was trimmed by 4 bases and V by 3 bases; bases with no gene match: 8. The CDR3 runs to 15 residues. CDR3 sequence reads: CSVDSGGGGSDTQYF. The CDR3 DNA reads TGCAGCGTTGATTCGGGCGGGGGGGGGTCAGATACGCAGTATTTT.

The table lists this clonotype with a few counts. This rearrangement joins TRBV20-1 to TRBJ2-3; D is uncertain. Between the trimmed V and J ends, which lost 0 bases and 3 bases, there was a span of 7 bases. The CDR3 has 13 amino acids. CDR1 DFQATT and CDR2 SNEGSKA come from the germline V gene (reference sequence). For the CDR3, the DNA is TGCAGTGCTAGAGACAGATTTACAGATACGCAGTATTTT. Translating it yields CSARDRFTDTQYF.

Comment on this clonotype: One end of the junction varies from germline; a read error may be responsible. The J gene is TRBJ2-3, the V gene TRBV7-9; no firm D call. Germline CDR1 is SEHNR and CDR2 is FQNEAQ (reference sequence). The CDR3 runs to 15 residues. The CDR3 region is CAGSLERGLTDTQYF. The CDR3 DNA follows: TGTGCCGGCAGCTTAGAGCGCGGCCTCACAGATACGCAGTATTTT.

The rearrangement uses TRBV9 and TRBJ2-7; D possibly corresponds to TRBD1 (5 bases). The V gene lost 0 bases and the J gene lost 0 bases, with 13 bases spanning the gap. Germline loops: CDR1 SGDLS, CDR2 YYNGEE. The CDR3 runs 16 residues. CDR3 loop: CASSVAAGQPSYEQYF. The CDR3 DNA reads TGTGCCAGCAGCGTAGCCGCAGGACAACCCTCCTACGAGCAGTACTTC.

This clonotype was counted only a few times. The CDR3 here is CASTGPTPQETQYF. The DNA of the CDR3 is TGTGCCAGCACGGGACCCACGCCCCAAGAGACCCAGTACTTC. The chain employs TRBV5-4 and TRBJ2-5; D is possibly TRBD1 or TRBD2 (5 bases each). This CDR3 spans 14 amino acids. Per germline, CDR1 SGHNT and CDR2 YYREEE (reference sequence). Trimming took off 6 bases at V and 1 base at J, with 13 bases between the two ends.

V and J are TRBV13 and TRBJ2-4; D may be TRBD2 (5 bases). Matching the DNA end better, TRBJ2-7 makes the J call doubtful. CDR1 PRHDT and CDR2 FYEKMQ come from the germline V gene (reference sequence). This CDR3 is 15 amino acids long. The CDR3 DNA reads as TGTGCCAGCAGTCCAAGACTACCCCGGGTCTACGAGCAGTACTTC. Translating gives CASSPRLPRVYEQYF.

The chain links TRBV12-3 or TRBV12-4 to TRBJ2-5, with no clear D. The V and J ends lost 7 bases and 6 bases respectively, with 15 bases between them. CDR3 size: 13 residues. DNA for the CDR3: TGTGCCAGCACACTCGACCGCCGAAAGACCCAGTACTTC. Translated, it gives CASTLDRRKTQYF.

The V gene is TRBV21-1, the J gene TRBJ2-1. TRBV21-1 is a listed pseudogene. The CDR3 has 17 residues. CDR3 sequence (DNA): TGTGCCAGCAGCACTTATTACCCACCCCACATCTTCAATGAGCAGTTCTTC. Translating it yields CASSTYYPPHIFNEQFF.

Regarding this clonotype: The germline gene is not matched at one end of the junction; a read error may be the cause. As DNA, the CDR3 is TGTGCCAGCAGCCTAGACTCGCGGGAGGGGACCTACGAGCAGTTCTTC. This gives the protein CASSLDSREGTYEQFF. The J gene is TRBJ2-1, the V gene TRBV11-3; 9 bases match TRBD2. CDR1 is SGHNT, CDR2 YENEEA, per germline. This CDR3 region has 16 residues.

This chain joins TRBV20-1 and TRBJ2-2; 10 nucleotides align to TRBD2. V shed 6 bases and J 2 bases; nucleotides not matched to a gene: 15. CDR1 DFQATT and CDR2 SNEGSKA come from the germline V gene (reference sequence). This CDR3 contains 18 residues. The CDR3 sequence is CSASSLAGVKRNTGELFF. CDR3 coding DNA: TGCAGTGCAAGTAGCCTAGCGGGAGTGAAGAGAAACACCGGGGAGCTGTTTTTT.